The clone carrying this T cell receptor (beta chain) was picked up many times. The entry originates in a study of Graves' ophthalmopathy and Graves' hyperthyroidism. Amplification of TCR beta CDR3 regions used RNA transcripts. First-round RT-PCR relied on HTBI primers, and a second-round multiplex PCR came next. A single record per CDR3 protein comes from TCRdb applying MiXCR to the multiplex PCR reads. The data show over 650,000 distinct CDR3 sequences, over 40% seen once. The CDR3 length is 14 residues. CDR1 and CDR2 (germline): DFQATT, SNEGSKA (reference sequence). The ends were cut back, 1 base at V and 2 bases at J, with 9 bases in the middle.

Material: peripheral blood. The source is an adult man with Graves' ophthalmopathy. V usage is TRBV20-1 and J usage is TRBJ1-5, with no clear D. The CDR3 DNA follows: TGCAGTGCTAGAGGGGCGGAAGGCAATCAGCCCCAGCATTTT. Amino acids: CSARGAEGNQPQHF.